This T cell receptor (beta chain) was sequenced in a study of blood T cell repertoires in COVID-19. Seattle patient enrollment occurred during active infection, with longitudinal follow-up thereafter. The CDR3 length is 15 residues. Germline values: CDR1 SGDLS, CDR2 YYNGEE. V was clipped by 0 bases and J by 0 bases, with 6 bases between them. TCRdb's copy holds only in-frame clones and misses some; the assay was immunoSEQ multiplex PCR. The sample lists 230,000 or so clones; more than 80% were seen once. The sequencing sample was made of peripheral blood. The chain combines TRBV9 with TRBJ1-4; D is uncertain. The receptor was isolated from a woman older than 75 with COVID-19, enrolled during active disease. CDR3 nucleotide sequence: TGTGCCAGCAGCGTAGCTCCGTCAACTAATGAAAAACTGTTTTTT. The encoded protein is CASSVAPSTNEKLFF.